The 27 T cell receptor beta chains below all came from one sample that was sequenced in a study of sequential checkpoint blockade in melanoma. The method was immunoSEQ multiplex PCR; TCRdb's version includes in-frame clones alone and lacks a portion of them. The sample holds 8,100 or so clones, about 28% seen once. Treatment in this sample: randomized to nivolumab then ipilimumab (arm A) or the reverse (arm B). This sample comprised tumor tissue (inferred from file names), obtained from a patient given nivolumab and ipilimumab in sequence. The receptors were sampled from a human donor with melanoma.

The V gene is TRBV30, the J gene TRBJ1-3; 9 nucleotides align to TRBD1. Germline V gives CDR1 GTSNPN, CDR2 SVGIG (reference sequence). The V segment lost 4 bases and the J segment 4 bases; nucleotides outside the gene matches: 2. The CDR3 runs to 13 residues. The CDR3 sequence: CAWIGTGGNTIYF. In nucleotides, the CDR3 is TGTGCCTGGATTGGGACAGGGGGAAACACCATATATTTT.

The CDR3 here is CSVLDGSSYNEQFF. CDR3 in DNA: TGCAGCGTTTTGGACGGGAGCTCCTACAATGAGCAGTTCTTC. The chain employs TRBV29-1 and TRBJ2-1; TRBD2 might be the D (6 bases). CDR3 length equals 14 residues. Trimming took 5 bases from V and 0 from J, leaving 11 bases between them. Germline V gene data show CDR1 as SQVTM and CDR2 as ANQGSEA.

The rearrangement uses TRBV19 and TRBJ1-2; D unclear. The CDR3 covers 13 residues. The germline CDR1 and CDR2 sequences are LNHDA and SQIVND (reference sequence). Trimming stripped 7 bases from V and 5 bases from J, with 14 bases between. As DNA, the CDR3 is TGTGCCAGTACCCACGAAGGTCCTTATGGCTACACCTTC. This sequence encodes CASTHEGPYGYTF.

This clone was seen only a few times. The chain combines TRBV1 with TRBJ1-2; the DNA was not compared with TRBD1, the D call given in the table. TRBV1 is tagged as a pseudogene. The length of the CDR3 is 17 residues. The CDR3 nucleotides read TGCGCCAGCAGCCAAGATTTTAACAGTCTGTCTAACTATGGCTACACCTTC. Translated, it gives CASSQDFNSLSNYGYTF.

This chain uses TRBV30 with TRBJ1-2, with 11 bases lining up with TRBD1. V trimming: 7 bases; J trimming: 4 bases; junction bases outside the gene matches: 11. CDR3 length: 15 amino acids. Germline CDR1 reads GTSNPN; CDR2 reads SVGIG (reference sequence). The CDR3, as DNA: TGTGCCTCAACAGGACAGGGGGCGCATATCTATGGCTACACCTTC. Protein sequence: CASTGQGAHIYGYTF. Based on the CDR3 plus reference TRBV30 and TRBJ1-2, the full variable domain is SQTIHQWPATLVQPVGSPLSLECTVEGTSNPNLYWYRQAAGRGLQLLFYSVGIGQISSEVPQNLSASRPQDRQFILSSKKLLLSDSGFYLCASTGQGAHIYGYTFGSGTRLTVV.

The rearrangement links TRBV7-6 to TRBJ2-7; D remains ambiguous. Looked up from germline, CDR1 is SGHVS and CDR2 is FNYEAQ. The V gene lost 3 bases and the J gene lost 6 bases, with 15 bases spanning the gap. The CDR3 spans 14 residues. CDR3 coding DNA: TGTGCCAGCAGCTTGGGGTTTGGTAGTGGCGAGCAGTACTTC. As protein: CASSLGFGSGEQYF.

The chain employs TRBV30 and TRBJ1-2, with TRBD1 identical over 10 bases. Germline V gene data show CDR1 as GTSNPN and CDR2 as SVGIG (reference sequence). The V gene end was trimmed by 4 bases and the J gene end by 5 bases; junction bases not matched to a gene: 4. The CDR3 has 13 residues. The CDR3 region is CAWTRDRGYGYTF. The CDR3 coding sequence is TGTGCCTGGACTAGGGACAGGGGTTATGGCTACACCTTC.

This clone was seen only a few times. This chain joins TRBV11-3 and TRBJ2-7; TRBD2 matches 12 bases. The CDR3 is 19 amino acids. Unmatched junction bases numbered 13, after V lost 4 bases and J lost 0 bases. Germline values: CDR1 SGHNT, CDR2 YENEEA. This CDR3 is CASSSPSLAGGPSSYEQYF. CDR3 DNA: TGTGCCAGCAGCTCTCCGTCCCTAGCGGGAGGGCCGAGCTCCTACGAGCAGTACTTC.

This clone occurred a few times. The gene calls are TRBV11-3 and TRBJ2-7, with 7 bases matching TRBD2. Germline values: CDR1 SGHNT, CDR2 YENEEA. V lost 3 bases and J lost 0; bases outside the gene matches: 5. The CDR3 covers 15 residues. CDR3 sequence reads: CASSFGGSSSYEQYF. CDR3 sequence (DNA): TGTGCCAGCAGCTTCGGGGGGTCAAGCTCCTACGAGCAGTACTTC.

This clone is medium-sized within its sample. V and J are TRBV9 and TRBJ2-2; either TRBD1 or TRBD2 may fit D (5 bases each). CDR1 is SGDLS and CDR2 is YYNGEE in the germline V gene. V was cut by 0 bases and J by 7 bases, with 13 bases left in between. The CDR3 is 15 amino acids. The CDR3 nucleotides read TGTGCCAGCAGCGTAGGAGGGGACGGGGTCGGGGAGCTGTTTTTT. The encoded protein is CASSVGGDGVGELFF.

This clone was counted only a few times. The rearrangement links TRBV6-8 to TRBJ1-2; the D is unclear. The CDR3 totals 14 residues. V was clipped by 6 bases and J by 4 bases, with 15 bases between them. CDR1 and CDR2 from the germline V gene are MNHGY and SAAAGT. Here the CDR3 DNA reads TGTGCCAGCAGCCTACGGTCGATCGGCTATGGCTACACCTTC. Protein: CASSLRSIGYGYTF.

This clone was observed a few times. The rearrangement uses TRBV19 and TRBJ1-3; D is unclear. CDR1 is LNHDA, CDR2 SQIVND, per germline (reference sequence). The germline V and J ends were trimmed by 0 bases and 2 bases, with 8 bases remaining between them. This CDR3 is 15 amino acids long. CDR3 residues: CASSIDLRPGNTIYF. The CDR3 DNA reads TGTGCCAGTAGTATAGACCTACGACCTGGAAACACCATATATTTT.

This clone was detected only a few times. V gene TRBV6-8 combines with J gene TRBJ1-3; D is uncertain. Between the trimmed V and J ends, which lost 7 bases and 1 base, there was a span of 11 bases. The CDR3 is made up of 14 amino acids. Per the germline V gene, CDR1 is MNHGY and CDR2 is SAAAGT. The CDR3 here is CASTEGFSGNTIYF. As DNA, the CDR3 is TGTGCCAGCACCGAAGGTTTTTCTGGAAACACCATATATTTT.

The chain is built from TRBV15 and TRBJ2-3; 7 nucleotides agree with TRBD2. The CDR3 is 18 amino acids. Trimming at V came to 10 bases and at J to 0 bases, leaving 19 bases not matched to a gene. CDR1 is LNHNV, CDR2 YYDKDF, per germline (reference sequence). The DNA of the CDR3 is TGTGCCATCCCAGGTCCAGCGGGGTCTCGGGGTAGCACAGATACGCAGTATTTT. The encoded protein is CAIPGPAGSRGSTDTQYF.

This clone is termed medium-sized. The V gene is TRBV10-3, the J gene TRBJ2-3; D is possibly TRBD2 (5 bases). The germline V gene has CDR1 ENHRY and CDR2 SYGVKD. V lost 2 bases to trimming and J lost 4 bases, with 13 bases between them. This CDR3 has 15 residues. The CDR3, as DNA: TGTGCCATCAGTGAGAAAAGCGGATCTTCAGATACGCAGTATTTT. Residues: CAISEKSGSSDTQYF.

Remarks on this clone: Mismatch with germline at one junction end may stem from a read error. The J gene is TRBJ2-3, the V gene TRBV6-8, with TRBD2 as a possible D gene (5 bases). The CDR3 has 16 residues. Per the germline V gene, CDR1 is MNHGY and CDR2 is SAAAGT. CDR3 bases: TGTGCCATCAGTACCGACCCTATAGCGAGCACAGATACGCAGTATTTT. The encoded protein is CAISTDPIASTDTQYF.

This clone was seen many times. The CDR3 DNA reads TGTGCCAGCAGCGTCTACGGGGGGCAAGAGACCCAGTACTTC. Translation gives CASSVYGGQETQYF. This chain joins TRBV9 and TRBJ2-5; 7 bases agree with TRBD2. This CDR3 region has 14 residues. Germline assignment: CDR1 SGDLS and CDR2 YYNGEE. V lost 2 bases and J lost 2; bases outside the gene matches: 3.

The chain recombines TRBV18 with TRBJ1-1; 7 bases are a match to TRBD1. V shed 3 bases and J 2 bases; nucleotides not matched to a gene: 6. The CDR3 contains 15 residues. Germline lookup yields CDR1 KGHSH and CDR2 LQKENI. Written as DNA, the CDR3 is TGTGCCAGCTCACCCAGGGACAGCTCCAACACTGAAGCTTTCTTT. As protein: CASSPRDSSNTEAFF.

This clone appeared a few times. This chain uses TRBV30 with TRBJ2-5, with 10 bases identical to TRBD2. CDR1 and CDR2 from the germline V gene are GTSNPN and SVGIG (reference sequence). J gave up 2 bases and V 8 bases, and 11 bases lay outside the gene matches. The CDR3 contains 15 residues. CDR3: CARSSGGGRQETQYF. The DNA for the CDR3 is TGTGCCCGATCTAGCGGGGGAGGACGACAAGAGACCCAGTACTTC. The variable domain in full, completed from reference TRBV30 and TRBJ2-5, reads SQTIHQWPATLVQPVGSPLSLECTVEGTSNPNLYWYRQAAGRGLQLLFYSVGIGQISSEVPQNLSASRPQDRQFILSSKKLLLSDSGFYLCARSSGGGRQETQYFGPGTRLLVL.

The V and J genes are TRBV19 and TRBJ1-2, with D unresolved. Trimming cost V 3 bases and J 0 bases, with 14 bases left between them. Germline lookup yields CDR1 LNHDA and CDR2 SQIVND (reference sequence). This CDR3 has 16 amino acids. CDR3 in amino acids: CASSISLAAANYGYTF. The CDR3 DNA reads as TGTGCCAGTAGTATCTCCTTGGCAGCAGCTAACTATGGCTACACCTTC.

This chain connects TRBV19 to TRBJ2-3; D is uncertain. CDR3 length: 15 amino acids. The germline CDR1 and CDR2 sequences are LNHDA and SQIVND (reference sequence). V lost 7 bases and J 2 bases, leaving 16 bases between the germline ends. In nucleotides, the CDR3 is TGTGCCAGTAAAGAAAGTGGCAGCCCCACAGATACGCAGTATTTT. It encodes CASKESGSPTDTQYF.

The chain recombines TRBV5-8 with TRBJ1-6; D might be TRBD1 (5 bases). The ends were cut back, 4 bases at V and 11 bases at J, with 13 bases in the middle. The V gene's germline CDR1 is SGHTS and CDR2 YDEGEE. This CDR3 has 13 amino acids. The CDR3 bases are TGTGCCAGCAGCGGAGGACCGGGGGCACCCCTCCACTTT. This sequence encodes CASSGGPGAPLHF.

The CDR3 loop reads CASSYLPTGSSGNTIYF. In DNA form, the CDR3 reads TGTGCCAGCAGTTACCTTCCGACCGGTAGCTCTGGAAACACCATATATTTT. The chain links TRBV6-8 to TRBJ1-3; D is unclear. In germline, CDR1 is MNHGY, CDR2 SAAAGT. The CDR3 spans 17 residues. The ends were cut back, 2 bases at V and 0 bases at J, with 14 bases in the middle.

The chain couples TRBV18 to TRBJ1-2; possible D gene TRBD1, 6 bases. CDR3 length: 15 amino acids. Trimming removed 5 bases at V and 0 bases at J, with 13 bases between. Germline V gene data show CDR1 as KGHSH and CDR2 as LQKENI. The CDR3 sequence is CASSAGDRANYGYTF. The CDR3 nucleotides are TGTGCCAGCTCAGCAGGGGATCGGGCTAACTATGGCTACACCTTC.

Judged by abundance, this clone is medium-sized. J is TRBJ1-1 and V is TRBV11-3; TRBD1 matches at 8 bases. The CDR3 is 15 amino acids. The junction had 5 bases not matched to a gene; V was cut back by 3 bases and J by 2 bases. Germline V gene lookup returns CDR1 SGHNT and CDR2 YENEEA. The CDR3 DNA sequence: TGTGCCAGCAGCTTGTCGGGGACAGGAAACACTGAAGCTTTCTTT. It codes for CASSLSGTGNTEAFF. The variable domain in full, with the rest retrieved from reference TRBV11-3 and TRBJ1-1, is EAGVVQSPRYKIIEKKQPVAFWCNPISGHNTLYWYLQNLGQGPELLIRYENEEAVDDSQLPKDRFSAERLKGVDSTLKIQPAELGDSAVYLCASSLSGTGNTEAFFGQGTRLTVV.

In nucleotides, the CDR3 is TGTGCCAGCAGTGCAAACTCAGGGGGACTCGGGACCCAGTACTTC. This codes for CASSANSGGLGTQYF. The genes are TRBV6-8 and TRBJ2-5; a possible D gene is TRBD1 (7 bases). The germline CDR1 and CDR2 sequences are MNHGY and SAAAGT. The CDR3 runs 15 residues. With 5 bases removed from V and 7 bases from J, the gap between germline ends came to 20 bases.

This clone was seen many times. The chain combines TRBV11-3 with TRBJ2-2, with 9 bases lining up with TRBD2. The length of the CDR3 is 15 residues. V lost 3 bases to trimming and J lost 3 bases; unmatched junction nucleotides: 2. Germline CDR1 and CDR2: SGHNT and YENEEA. The CDR3 bases are TGTGCCAGCAGCTTGGTAGCGGGAGACACCGGGGAGCTGTTTTTT. Protein sequence: CASSLVAGDTGELFF.